The 12 T cell receptor beta chains presented below share a single source sample, sequenced in a study of TIL therapy for anti-PD-1-resistant metastatic lung cancer (dated by TCRdb to the early 2020s). Read against the paper, the sample's time point label means: pre-treatment sample, taken before nivolumab and TIL therapy. TCR beta CDR3 regions were amplified from genomic DNA by bias-controlled multiplex PCR with the immunoSEQ v3 hsTCRB kit. The immuneACCESS repertoire file appears here via TCRdb, limited to in-frame rearrangements. These files lack a portion of the clones; in checked studies, under half of the deficit traces to unresolved V genes, and the cause of the others is not known. Present in this sample are approximately 50,000 clones, approximately 79% of which were seen just once. The top ten constitute roughly 16% of the sample. The sequences come from blood, collected at baseline. The receptors here all came from a man in his 70s with non-small cell lung cancer.

V gene TRBV4-1 combines with J gene TRBJ2-4; the D gene could be TRBD1 or TRBD2 (5 bases each). Germline V gene data show CDR1 as MGHRA and CDR2 as YSYEKL. The ends were cut back, 0 bases at V and 8 bases at J, with 23 bases in the middle. CDR3 length equals 18 residues. The CDR3 nucleotides read TGCGCCAGCAGCCAAGAGAGGGCAGGCGGTCCCTTGGGGGACATTCAGTACTTC. The encoded protein is CASSQERAGGPLGDIQYF.

In nucleotides, the CDR3 is TGTGCCAGCAGCTTATGGCGGGAGGGCCTTGAAGATACGCAGTATTTT. It yields the protein CASSLWREGLEDTQYF. The genes are TRBV7-3 and TRBJ2-3; 9 positions match TRBD2. With 2 bases clipped from V and 5 bases from J, the junction kept 8 bases outside the gene matches. Germline values: CDR1 SGHTA, CDR2 FQGTGA. The CDR3 consists of 16 residues.

This chain joins TRBV28 and TRBJ1-1; D perhaps matches TRBD1 (5 bases). The ends were cut back, 5 bases at V and 4 bases at J, with 14 bases in the middle. There are 14 residues in the CDR3. Germline V CDR1 and CDR2: MDHEN, SYDVKM. As DNA, the CDR3 is TGTGCCAGCAGTCCGGGGGGTAGAGGCACTGAAGCTTTCTTT. This gives the protein CASSPGGRGTEAFF.

J is TRBJ2-1 and V is TRBV2, with D maybe TRBD2 (5 bases). Germline lookup yields CDR1 SNHLY and CDR2 FYNNEI. Between the trimmed V and J ends, which lost 7 bases and 1 base, there was a span of 11 bases. The CDR3 runs to 14 residues. CDR3 nucleotide sequence: TGTGCCAGCAATGGGCGGGTATCCTACAATGAGCAGTTCTTC. It is translated as CASNGRVSYNEQFF.

V usage is TRBV6-1 and J usage is TRBJ1-2, with 7 bases identical to TRBD1. Unmatched junction bases numbered 13, after V lost 4 bases and J lost 5 bases. Germline V gene data show CDR1 as MNHNS and CDR2 as SASEGT. The CDR3 covers 16 residues. The CDR3 coding sequence is TGTGCCAGCAGTGCCCTGTCCGGGACAGTTCTTTATGGCTACACCTTC. Translation: CASSALSGTVLYGYTF.

The chain employs TRBV19 and TRBJ2-3; D might be TRBD2 (6 bases). Trimming removed 4 bases at V and 4 bases at J, with 18 bases between. The CDR3 is 16 residues long. From germline, CDR1 is LNHDA and CDR2 SQIVND (reference sequence). In DNA, the CDR3 is TGTGCCAGTAGTAACCATCTGGGGGGAGTAGCAGATACGCAGTATTTT. This gives the protein CASSNHLGGVADTQYF.

V is TRBV4-1 and J is TRBJ1-2, with D perhaps matching TRBD1 (5 bases). Between the trimmed V and J ends, which lost 1 base and 5 bases, there was a span of 20 bases. Germline V gene data show CDR1 as MGHRA and CDR2 as YSYEKL. The CDR3 has 17 amino acids. The CDR3 protein is CASSQVGVNRYYYGYTF. The CDR3 DNA reads as TGCGCCAGCAGCCAAGTAGGGGTAAACCGATATTATTATGGCTACACCTTC.

V is TRBV9 and J is TRBJ2-1, with D maybe TRBD2 (6 bases). Trimming took off 5 bases at V and 0 bases at J, with 12 bases between the two ends. The CDR3 length is 15 residues. Germline V gene data show CDR1 as SGDLS and CDR2 as YYNGEE. CDR3 in DNA: TGTGCCAGCAGTATAGCGGTGAGCTCCTACAATGAGCAGTTCTTC. This gives the protein CASSIAVSSYNEQFF. The whole variable domain, remainder taken from reference TRBV9 and TRBJ2-1, is DSGVTQTPKHLITATGQRVTLRCSPRSGDLSVYWYQQSLDQGLQFLIQYYNGEERAKGNILERFSAQQFPDLHSELNLSSLELGDSALYFCASSIAVSSYNEQFFGPGTRLTVL.

The V and J genes are TRBV5-1 and TRBJ1-4; TRBD1 is a possible D gene (5 bases). The V gene's germline CDR1 is SGHRS and CDR2 YFSETQ. Trimming removed 0 bases from V and 5 bases from J, with 8 bases in between. The CDR3 is 14 amino acids. The chain's CDR3 is CASSLGDGNEKLFF. In DNA form, the CDR3 reads TGCGCCAGCAGCTTGGGGGACGGGAATGAAAAACTGTTTTTT.

The chain links TRBV7-9 to TRBJ2-7; D unresolved. V was clipped by 5 bases and J by 3 bases, with 11 bases between them. CDR1 is SEHNR, CDR2 FQNEAQ, per germline (reference sequence). The CDR3 loop spans 13 amino acids. The CDR3 is CASSMVWSYEQYF. The CDR3 DNA reads TGTGCCAGCAGCATGGTTTGGAGCTACGAGCAGTACTTC.

This chain connects TRBV6-1 to TRBJ2-3, with D possibly matching TRBD2 (6 bases). The CDR3 covers 14 residues. Deletions cut 7 bases from V and 0 bases from J, with 11 bases between. Germline CDR1 reads MNHNS; CDR2 reads SASEGT. CDR3: CASKEGTSTDTQYF. The CDR3 DNA sequence: TGTGCCAGCAAAGAGGGGACTAGCACAGATACGCAGTATTTT.

Written as DNA, the CDR3 is TGTGCCAGTAGTCCCTGGGACAGTCTAGCGGGAGGAGAAAGCACAGATACGCAGTATTTT. It yields the protein CASSPWDSLAGGESTDTQYF. The chain employs TRBV19 and TRBJ2-3, with 11 bases fitting TRBD2. The CDR3 consists of 20 residues. Trimming at V came to 5 bases and at J to 0 bases, leaving 16 bases not matched to a gene. CDR1 and CDR2 from the germline V gene are LNHDA and SQIVND (reference sequence).